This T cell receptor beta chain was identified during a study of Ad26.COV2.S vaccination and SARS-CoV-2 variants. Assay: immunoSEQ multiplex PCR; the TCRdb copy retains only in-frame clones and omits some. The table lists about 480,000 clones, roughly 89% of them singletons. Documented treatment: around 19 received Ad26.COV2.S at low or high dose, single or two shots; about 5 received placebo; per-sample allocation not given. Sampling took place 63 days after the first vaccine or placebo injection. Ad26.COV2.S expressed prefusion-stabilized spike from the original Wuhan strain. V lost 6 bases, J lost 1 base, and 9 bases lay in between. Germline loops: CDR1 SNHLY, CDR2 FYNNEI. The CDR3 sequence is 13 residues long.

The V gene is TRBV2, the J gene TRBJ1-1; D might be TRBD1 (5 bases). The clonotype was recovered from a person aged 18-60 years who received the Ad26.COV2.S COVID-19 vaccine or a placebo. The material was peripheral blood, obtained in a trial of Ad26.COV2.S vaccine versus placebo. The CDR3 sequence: CASSDTGNTEAFF. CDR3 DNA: TGTGCCAGCAGCGATACAGGGAACACTGAAGCTTTCTTT.